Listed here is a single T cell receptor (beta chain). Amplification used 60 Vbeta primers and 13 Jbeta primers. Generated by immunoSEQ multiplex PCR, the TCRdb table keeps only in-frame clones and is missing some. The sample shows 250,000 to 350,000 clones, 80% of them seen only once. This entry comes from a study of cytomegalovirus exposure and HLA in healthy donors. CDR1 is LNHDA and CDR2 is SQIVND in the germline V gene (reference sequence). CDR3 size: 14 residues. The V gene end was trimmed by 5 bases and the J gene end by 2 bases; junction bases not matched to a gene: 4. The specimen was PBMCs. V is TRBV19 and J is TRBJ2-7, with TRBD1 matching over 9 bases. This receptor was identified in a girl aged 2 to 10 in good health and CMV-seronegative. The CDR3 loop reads CASSAGTGTYEQYF. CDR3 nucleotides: TGTGCCAGTAGTGCCGGGACAGGGACCTACGAGCAGTACTTC.